This T cell receptor beta chain is drawn from a study of response to subunit inactivated influenza vaccine. Study outcomes and limitations: Authors suggested few new T cells are recruited by each seasonal influenza vaccination.

This clonotype was found a few times. Its antigen remains unidentified. TCRdb reprocessed the RT-PCR reads via MiXCR and lists one record per CDR3 protein. The sample lists about 500,000 distinct CDR3 sequences, approximately 17% occurring once. The input for sequencing was CD4+ T cells sorted from PBMCs, taken around 25 months after vaccination. The sequence was collected from a man aged 50-75 years who received an inactivated influenza vaccine.

CDR3 protein: CASSLPAGSGYEQYF. CDR3 DNA sequence: TGTGCCAGCAGTTTACCGGCAGGGAGTGGGTACGAGCAGTACTTC. The V gene is TRBV28, the J gene TRBJ2-7; D possibly uses TRBD1 or TRBD2 (5 bases each). Germline V gene lookup returns CDR1 MDHEN and CDR2 SYDVKM. The CDR3 sequence is 15 residues long. The V and J ends lost 2 bases and 4 bases respectively, with 15 bases between them.